The rows below give T cell receptor beta chains drawn from one sample of a study of high-grade serous ovarian cancer treatment subgroups. Sequenced by immunoSEQ multiplex PCR; TCRdb stores in-frame clones only, minus some. This sample has 8,000 to 10,000 clones; about three quarters occur once, and the top ten carry more than 8.5%. The sequenced sample was tumor tissue. These receptors were collected from a human donor with high-grade serous ovarian cancer. The CDR3 runs from the conserved cysteine through the conserved F or W. Each record gives: CDR3 protein, CDR3 DNA, D gene, V gene, clone size, J gene. The D gene is left open where the match is weak. Clone size, where shown, is once, few, many, or a class for clones that have expanded.

cdr3_aa: CAPLGEGNTGELFF
cdr3_nt: TGTGCCCCCCTGGGGGAGGGGAACACCGGGGAGCTGTTTTTT
d_call: TRBD2
v_call: TRBV5-3
clone_size: -
j_call: TRBJ2-2

cdr3_aa: CASSIGSGGKGYTF
cdr3_nt: TGTGCCAGTAGTATCGGTAGCGGGGGCAAGGGCTACACCTTC
d_call: -
v_call: TRBV19
clone_size: -
j_call: TRBJ1-2

cdr3_aa: CASSEIGDSGANVLTF
cdr3_nt: TGCGCCAGCAGTGAGATTGGAGACTCTGGGGCCAACGTCCTGACTTTC
d_call: -
v_call: TRBV10-1
clone_size: -
j_call: TRBJ2-6

cdr3_aa: CASSQLNRDRETQYF
cdr3_nt: TGTGCCAGCAGCCAACTAAACCGGGACAGAGAGACCCAGTACTTC
d_call: TRBD1
v_call: TRBV11-2
clone_size: -
j_call: TRBJ2-5

cdr3_aa: CASSLTGTDTQYF
cdr3_nt: TGCGCCAGCAGCTTGACGGGCACAGATACGCAGTATTTT
d_call: -
v_call: TRBV5-1
clone_size: -
j_call: TRBJ2-3

cdr3_aa: CASSQGGAGNQPQHF
cdr3_nt: TGTGCCAGCTCCCAAGGGGGAGCCGGCAATCAGCCCCAGCATTTT
d_call: -
v_call: TRBV18
clone_size: -
j_call: TRBJ1-5

cdr3_aa: CASSFRLAGGETQYF
cdr3_nt: TGTGCCAGCAGTTTTAGACTAGCGGGAGGCGAGACCCAGTACTTC
d_call: TRBD2
v_call: TRBV28
clone_size: -
j_call: TRBJ2-5

cdr3_aa: CASSPVPEAGHTF
cdr3_nt: TGTGCCAGCAGTCCCGTCCCCGAGGCTGGCCACACCTTC
d_call: -
v_call: TRBV7-2
clone_size: -
j_call: TRBJ1-2

cdr3_aa: CASSLIGLGGSSDTQYF
cdr3_nt: TGTGCCAGCAGTTTAATTGGTCTGGGCGGTTCCTCCGATACGCAGTATTTT
d_call: -
v_call: TRBV27
clone_size: -
j_call: TRBJ2-3

cdr3_aa: CSVGSSTETQYF
cdr3_nt: TGCAGCGTTGGGAGCAGCACTGAGACCCAGTACTTC
d_call: -
v_call: TRBV29-1
clone_size: -
j_call: TRBJ2-5

cdr3_aa: CASSRDRSNQPQHF
cdr3_nt: TGTGCCAGCAGTCGGGACAGAAGCAATCAGCCCCAGCATTTT
d_call: TRBD1
v_call: TRBV7-2
clone_size: -
j_call: TRBJ1-5

cdr3_aa: CASSPGLGNTEAFF
cdr3_nt: TGTGCCAGCTCACCAGGCCTGGGCAACACTGAAGCTTTCTTT
d_call: -
v_call: TRBV18
clone_size: -
j_call: TRBJ1-1

cdr3_aa: CASSPGGRDTQYF
cdr3_nt: TGTGCCAGCAGCCCGGGAGGGAGGGATACGCAGTATTTT
d_call: TRBD2
v_call: TRBV7-3
clone_size: -
j_call: TRBJ2-3

cdr3_aa: CASHRVGSYNEQFF
cdr3_nt: TGTGCCAGCCACAGGGTTGGGTCCTACAATGAGCAGTTCTTC
d_call: -
v_call: TRBV2
clone_size: few
j_call: TRBJ2-1

cdr3_aa: CASSLFPADTQYF
cdr3_nt: TGTGCCAGCAGTTTATTTCCCGCAGATACGCAGTATTTT
d_call: -
v_call: TRBV28
clone_size: -
j_call: TRBJ2-3

cdr3_aa: CASSRGQGSTDTQYF
cdr3_nt: TGCGCCAGCAGCCGAGGACAGGGGAGCACAGATACGCAGTATTTT
d_call: TRBD1
v_call: TRBV5-1
clone_size: once
j_call: TRBJ2-3

cdr3_aa: CASSQDFGRGVQPQHF
cdr3_nt: TGTGCCAGCAGCCAAGACTTTGGCAGGGGTGTTCAGCCCCAGCATTTT
d_call: -
v_call: TRBV5-5
clone_size: -
j_call: TRBJ1-5

cdr3_aa: CASSELETDTQYF
cdr3_nt: TGTGCCAGCAGTGAACTAGAAACAGATACGCAGTATTTT
d_call: -
v_call: TRBV2
clone_size: -
j_call: TRBJ2-3

cdr3_aa: CSVEVAGVSDTQYF
cdr3_nt: TGCAGCGTTGAGGTAGCGGGAGTTTCAGATACGCAGTATTTT
d_call: TRBD2
v_call: TRBV29-1
clone_size: -
j_call: TRBJ2-3

cdr3_aa: CAISDSSGRTYEQYF
cdr3_nt: TGTGCCATCAGTGATTCCAGCGGGAGAACCTACGAGCAGTACTTC
d_call: TRBD2
v_call: TRBV10-3
clone_size: -
j_call: TRBJ2-7

cdr3_aa: CASSASVPNSDTQYF
cdr3_nt: TGTGCCAGCAGCGCAAGCGTCCCTAACTCAGATACGCAGTATTTT
d_call: -
v_call: TRBV4-2
clone_size: few
j_call: TRBJ2-3

cdr3_aa: CAISGQGGTEAFF
cdr3_nt: TGTGCCATCAGTGGACAGGGGGGGACTGAAGCTTTCTTT
d_call: TRBD1
v_call: TRBV10-3
clone_size: -
j_call: TRBJ1-1

cdr3_aa: CASQTFGTANEKLFF
cdr3_nt: TGTGCCAGTCAAACCTTCGGGACAGCTAATGAAAAACTGTTTTTT
d_call: TRBD1
v_call: TRBV28
clone_size: -
j_call: TRBJ1-4

cdr3_aa: CASSLFAGSSVGYEQYF
cdr3_nt: TGTGCCAGCAGCTTGTTCGCGGGGTCCTCGGTGGGCTACGAGCAGTACTTC
d_call: -
v_call: TRBV5-6
clone_size: medium-sized
j_call: TRBJ2-7

cdr3_aa: CASKEWGAGTEAFF
cdr3_nt: TGTGCCAGTAAGGAGTGGGGGGCCGGAACTGAAGCTTTCTTT
d_call: -
v_call: TRBV19
clone_size: -
j_call: TRBJ1-1

cdr3_aa: CASSLQGGTDTQYF
cdr3_nt: TGTGCCAGCAGCTTGCAGGGTGGGACAGATACGCAGTATTTT
d_call: -
v_call: TRBV7-3
clone_size: -
j_call: TRBJ2-3

cdr3_aa: CASSSEGILNQPQHF
cdr3_nt: TGTGCCAGCAGTTCCGAGGGGATTCTCAATCAGCCCCAGCATTTT
d_call: -
v_call: TRBV6-5
clone_size: -
j_call: TRBJ1-5

cdr3_aa: CASSLDSEQYF
cdr3_nt: TGCGCCAGCAGCTTGGACTCCGAGCAGTACTTC
d_call: -
v_call: TRBV5-1
clone_size: -
j_call: TRBJ2-7

cdr3_aa: CASEALWSPYEQYF
cdr3_nt: TGTGCCAGCGAGGCCCTCTGGTCCCCCTACGAGCAGTACTTC
d_call: -
v_call: TRBV11-3
clone_size: -
j_call: TRBJ2-7

cdr3_aa: CASSEGTGADTQYF
cdr3_nt: TGTGCCAGCAGTGAGGGGACAGGGGCAGATACGCAGTATTTT
d_call: TRBD1
v_call: TRBV6-1
clone_size: few
j_call: TRBJ2-3

cdr3_aa: CASSLFRTSGKSGRQYF
cdr3_nt: TGTGCCAGCAGCTTATTTCGGACTAGCGGGAAAAGTGGGAGGCAGTACTTC
d_call: TRBD2
v_call: TRBV7-9
clone_size: -
j_call: TRBJ2-7

cdr3_aa: CASSPGVENEQFF
cdr3_nt: TGTGCCAGCTCACCAGGGGTTGAGAATGAGCAGTTCTTC
d_call: -
v_call: TRBV18
clone_size: -
j_call: TRBJ2-1

cdr3_aa: CASSVGGTSGSYEQYF
cdr3_nt: TGTGCCAGCAGCGTAGGCGGGACTAGCGGGAGCTACGAGCAGTACTTC
d_call: TRBD2
v_call: TRBV9
clone_size: medium-sized
j_call: TRBJ2-7